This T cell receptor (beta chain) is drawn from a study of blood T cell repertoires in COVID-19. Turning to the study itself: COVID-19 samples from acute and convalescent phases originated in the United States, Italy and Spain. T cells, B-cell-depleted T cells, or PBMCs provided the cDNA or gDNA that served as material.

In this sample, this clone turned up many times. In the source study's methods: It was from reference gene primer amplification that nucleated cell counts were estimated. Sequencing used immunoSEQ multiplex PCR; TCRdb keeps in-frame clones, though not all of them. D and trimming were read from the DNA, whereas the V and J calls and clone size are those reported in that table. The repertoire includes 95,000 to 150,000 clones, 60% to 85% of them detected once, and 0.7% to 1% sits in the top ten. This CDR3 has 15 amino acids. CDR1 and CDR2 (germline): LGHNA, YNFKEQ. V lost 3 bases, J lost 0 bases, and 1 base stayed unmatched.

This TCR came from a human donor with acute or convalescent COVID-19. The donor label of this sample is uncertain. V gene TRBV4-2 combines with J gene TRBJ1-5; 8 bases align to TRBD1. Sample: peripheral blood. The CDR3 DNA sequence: TGTGCCAGCAGCCAGGACAGGGTTAGCAATCAGCCCCAGCATTTT. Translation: CASSQDRVSNQPQHF.